What follows are 7 T cell receptor beta chains derived from one specimen sequenced in a study of OX40 agonist ivuxolimab in advanced cancers. Profiled with immunoSEQ multiplex PCR; TCRdb holds only in-frame clones, not every one. The table lists 120,000 or so clones, 80% to 95% of them singletons, with more than 0.15% in the top ten. Specimen: CD4+ or CD8+ T cells sorted from blood, collected in a trial of the OX40 agonist ivuxolimab. All receptors come from an adult with an advanced solid tumor such as melanoma, head and neck, liver or kidney cancer.

The chain carries TRBV29-1 and TRBJ2-1; the match to TRBD2 covers 10 bases. Germline V lookup: CDR1 SQVTM, CDR2 ANQGSEA. Unmatched junction bases numbered 7, after V lost 4 bases and J lost 4 bases. The CDR3 is 15 amino acids. CDR3 DNA sequence: TGCAGCGTTGGTTTAGCGGGGGGATTTTACAATGAGCAGTTCTTC. It encodes CSVGLAGGFYNEQFF.

The V call is TRBV6-5, the J call TRBJ1-5; D is unclear. Deletions cut 5 bases from V and 3 bases from J, with 8 bases between. Germline V gene sequence: CDR1 MNHEY, CDR2 SVGAGI. The CDR3 totals 13 residues. The CDR3 DNA reads as TGTGCCAGCAGTATGGCACCCAATCAGCCCCAGCATTTT. The encoded protein is CASSMAPNQPQHF.

This clone was counted once. The chain combines TRBV6-1 with TRBJ2-2; TRBD2 agrees at 8 bases. The CDR3 has 14 amino acids. V was pared by 4 bases and J by 6 bases, with 4 bases of the junction left unmatched. Germline assignment: CDR1 MNHNS and CDR2 SASEGT. The chain's CDR3 is CASSVTSGAGELFF. For the CDR3, the DNA is TGTGCCAGCAGTGTCACTAGCGGAGCCGGGGAGCTGTTTTTT.

The V gene is TRBV5-1, the J gene TRBJ2-2; D is uncertain. The CDR3 runs 13 residues. Trimming pared 4 bases from V and 1 base from J, leaving 5 bases between. Germline V gene data show CDR1 as SGHRS and CDR2 as YFSETQ. The CDR3 protein is CASSHENTGELFF. The CDR3 DNA is TGCGCCAGCAGCCACGAGAACACCGGGGAGCTGTTTTTT.

This chain joins TRBV5-1 and TRBJ1-6, with TRBD1 matching over 7 bases. The CDR3 length is 16 residues. CDR1 is SGHRS and CDR2 is YFSETQ in the germline V gene. V trimming: 4 bases; J trimming: 3 bases; junction bases outside the gene matches: 7. CDR3 loop: CASSRTGDFYNSPLHF. CDR3 DNA sequence: TGCGCCAGCAGCCGTACAGGGGACTTCTATAATTCACCCCTCCACTTT.

Here the CDR3 reads CAISEGVGGGNQPQHF. For the CDR3, the DNA is TGTGCCATCAGTGAGGGCGTAGGGGGCGGCAATCAGCCCCAGCATTTT. The chain uses TRBV10-3 and TRBJ1-5; 7 bases are a match to TRBD1. This CDR3 spans 16 amino acids. The V gene end was trimmed by 2 bases and the J gene end by 2 bases; junction bases not matched to a gene: 6. Germline loops: CDR1 ENHRY, CDR2 SYGVKD.

V and J are TRBV5-1 and TRBJ2-7; 9 bases are shared with TRBD1. Germline CDR1 reads SGHRS; CDR2 reads YFSETQ. The V segment lost 2 bases and the J segment 5 bases; nucleotides outside the gene matches: 8. CDR3 size: 15 residues. The CDR3 DNA reads as TGCGCCAGCAGCTTTTTGGGGGGACAGGGCAACGAGCAGTACTTC. Amino acids: CASSFLGGQGNEQYF.